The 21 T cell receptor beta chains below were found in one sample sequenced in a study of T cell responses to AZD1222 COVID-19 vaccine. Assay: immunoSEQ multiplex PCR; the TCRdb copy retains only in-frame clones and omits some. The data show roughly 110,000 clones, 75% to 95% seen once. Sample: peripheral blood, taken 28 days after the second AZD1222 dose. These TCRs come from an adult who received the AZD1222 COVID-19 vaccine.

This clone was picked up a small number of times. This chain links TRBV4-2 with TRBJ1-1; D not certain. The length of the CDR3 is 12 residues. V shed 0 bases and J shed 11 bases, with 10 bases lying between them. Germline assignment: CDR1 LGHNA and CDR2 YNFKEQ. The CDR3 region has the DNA TGTGCCAGCAGCCAAGACGGCCAGGAGGCTTTCTTT. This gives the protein CASSQDGQEAFF.

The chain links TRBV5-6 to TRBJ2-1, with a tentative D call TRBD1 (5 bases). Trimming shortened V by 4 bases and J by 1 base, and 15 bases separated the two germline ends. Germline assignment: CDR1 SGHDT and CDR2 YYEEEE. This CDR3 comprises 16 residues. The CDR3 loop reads CASSRTWQGSYNEQFF. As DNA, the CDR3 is TGTGCCAGCAGCAGGACGTGGCAGGGATCCTACAATGAGCAGTTCTTC.

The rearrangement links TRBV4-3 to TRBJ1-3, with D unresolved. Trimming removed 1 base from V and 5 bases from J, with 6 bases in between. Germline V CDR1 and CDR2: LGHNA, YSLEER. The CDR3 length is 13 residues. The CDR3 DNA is TGCGCCAGCAGCCAAGTAACCAGAAACACCATATATTTT. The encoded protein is CASSQVTRNTIYF.

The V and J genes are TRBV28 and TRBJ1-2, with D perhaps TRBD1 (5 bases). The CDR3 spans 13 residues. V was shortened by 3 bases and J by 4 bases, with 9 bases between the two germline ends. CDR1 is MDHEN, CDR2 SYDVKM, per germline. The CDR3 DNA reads TGTGCCAGCAGTTTGGGGGAACTCTATGGCTACACCTTC. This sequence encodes CASSLGELYGYTF.

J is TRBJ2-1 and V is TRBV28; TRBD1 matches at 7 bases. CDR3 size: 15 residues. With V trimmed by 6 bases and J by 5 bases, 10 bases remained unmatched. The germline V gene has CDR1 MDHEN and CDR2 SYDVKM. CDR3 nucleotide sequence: TGTGCCAGCAGCTCCGGTGGGACAGATCACAATGAGCAGTTCTTC. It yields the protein CASSSGGTDHNEQFF. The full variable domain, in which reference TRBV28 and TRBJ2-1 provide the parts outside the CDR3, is DVKVTQSSRYLVKRTGEKVFLECVQDMDHENMFWYRQDPGLGLRLIYFSYDVKMKEKGDIPEGYSVSREKKERFSLILESASTNQTSMYLCASSSGGTDHNEQFFGPGTRLTVL.

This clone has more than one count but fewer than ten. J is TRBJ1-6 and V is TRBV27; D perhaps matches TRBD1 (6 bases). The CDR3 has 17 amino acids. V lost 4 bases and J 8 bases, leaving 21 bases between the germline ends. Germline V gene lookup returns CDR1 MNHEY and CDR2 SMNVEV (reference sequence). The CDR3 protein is CASSSLLGREGDSPLHF. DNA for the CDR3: TGTGCCAGCAGTTCCCTATTAGGACGGGAGGGGGATTCACCCCTCCACTTT.

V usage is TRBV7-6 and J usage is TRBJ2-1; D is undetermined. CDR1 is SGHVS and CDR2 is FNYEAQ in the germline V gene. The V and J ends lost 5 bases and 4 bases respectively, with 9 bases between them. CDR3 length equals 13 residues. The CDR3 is CASSPQEYNEQFF. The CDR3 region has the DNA TGTGCCAGCAGCCCCCAGGAGTACAATGAGCAGTTCTTC.

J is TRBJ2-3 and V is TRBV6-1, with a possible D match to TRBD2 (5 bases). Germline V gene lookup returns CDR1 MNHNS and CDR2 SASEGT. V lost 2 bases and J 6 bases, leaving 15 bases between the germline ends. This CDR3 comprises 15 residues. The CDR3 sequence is CASSEPTGSWDTQYF. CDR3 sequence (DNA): TGTGCCAGCAGTGAACCCACGGGGTCGTGGGATACGCAGTATTTT.

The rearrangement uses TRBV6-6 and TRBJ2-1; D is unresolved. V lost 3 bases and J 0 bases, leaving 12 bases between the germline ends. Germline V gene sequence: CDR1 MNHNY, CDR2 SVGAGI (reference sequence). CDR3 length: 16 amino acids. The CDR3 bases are TGTGCCAGCAGTTATCCGACTGACGGCTCCTACAATGAGCAGTTCTTC. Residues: CASSYPTDGSYNEQFF.

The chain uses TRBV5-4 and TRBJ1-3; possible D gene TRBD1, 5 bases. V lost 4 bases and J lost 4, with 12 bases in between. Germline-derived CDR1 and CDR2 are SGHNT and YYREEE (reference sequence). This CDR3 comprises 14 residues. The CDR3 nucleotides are TGTGCCAGCAGCGGGACCGCTTTGGGAAACACCATATATTTT. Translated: CASSGTALGNTIYF.

The CDR3 reads CASSPREVALDTQYF. CDR3 nucleotide sequence: TGCGCCAGCAGCCCCCGGGAAGTAGCGTTAGATACGCAGTATTTT. V and J are TRBV4-1 and TRBJ2-3; TRBD2 might be the D (5 bases). The CDR3 is 15 amino acids. The V end was cut by 4 bases, the J end by 5 bases, with 16 bases between. CDR1 is MGHRA and CDR2 is YSYEKL in the germline V gene.

CDR3 sequence (DNA): TGTGCCAGCAGCTGGGACACCCGAGGGGGCACTGAAGCTTTCTTT. Its protein is CASSWDTRGGTEAFF. The chain has TRBV11-2 and TRBJ1-1; tentative D call: TRBD1 (6 bases). Per germline, CDR1 SGHAT and CDR2 FQNNGV. V was clipped by 4 bases and J by 4 bases, with 16 bases between them. The CDR3 has 15 residues.

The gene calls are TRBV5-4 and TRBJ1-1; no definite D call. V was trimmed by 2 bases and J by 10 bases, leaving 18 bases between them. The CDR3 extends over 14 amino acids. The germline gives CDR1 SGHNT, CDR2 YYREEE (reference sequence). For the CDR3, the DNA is TGTGCCAGCAGCTTTTTTCTTGAGGGCGCGGTAGCTTTCTTT. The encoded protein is CASSFFLEGAVAFF. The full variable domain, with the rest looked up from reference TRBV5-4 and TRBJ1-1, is ETGVTQSPTHLIKTRGQQVTLRCSSQSGHNTVSWYQQALGQGPQFIFQYYREEENGRGNFPPRFSGLQFPNYSSELNVNALELDDSALYLCASSFFLEGAVAFFGQGTRLTVV.

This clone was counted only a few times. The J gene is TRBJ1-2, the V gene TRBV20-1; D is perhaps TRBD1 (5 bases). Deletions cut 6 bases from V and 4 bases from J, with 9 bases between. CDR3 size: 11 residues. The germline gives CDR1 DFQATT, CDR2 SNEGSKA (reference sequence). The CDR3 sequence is CSAGLSYGYTF. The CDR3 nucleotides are TGCAGTGCGGGACTGTCCTATGGCTACACCTTC.

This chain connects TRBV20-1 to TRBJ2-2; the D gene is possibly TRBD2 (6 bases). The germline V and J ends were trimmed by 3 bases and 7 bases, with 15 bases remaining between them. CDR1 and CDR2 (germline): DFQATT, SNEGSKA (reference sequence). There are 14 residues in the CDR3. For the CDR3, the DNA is TGCAGTGCTAGTGATCGGAGGGCCGGCGGGGAGCTGTTTTTT. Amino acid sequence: CSASDRRAGGELFF.

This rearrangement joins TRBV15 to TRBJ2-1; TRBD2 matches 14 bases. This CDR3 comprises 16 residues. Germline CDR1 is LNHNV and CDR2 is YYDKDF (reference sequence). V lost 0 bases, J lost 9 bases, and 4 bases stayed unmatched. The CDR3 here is CATSRDRGTSGGEQFF. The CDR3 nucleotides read TGTGCCACCAGCAGAGATCGGGGGACTAGCGGGGGTGAGCAGTTCTTC. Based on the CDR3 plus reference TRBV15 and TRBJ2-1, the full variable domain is DAMVIQNPRYQVTQFGKPVTLSCSQTLNHNVMYWYQQKSSQAPKLLFHYYDKDFNNEADTPDNFQSRRPNTSFCFLDIRSPGLGDTAMYLCATSRDRGTSGGEQFFGPGTRLTVL.

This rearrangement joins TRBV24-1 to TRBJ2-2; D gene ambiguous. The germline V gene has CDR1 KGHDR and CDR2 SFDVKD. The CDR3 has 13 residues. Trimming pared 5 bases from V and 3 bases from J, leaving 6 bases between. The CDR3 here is CATSAVYTGELFF. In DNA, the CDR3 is TGTGCCACCAGTGCAGTGTACACCGGGGAGCTGTTTTTT.

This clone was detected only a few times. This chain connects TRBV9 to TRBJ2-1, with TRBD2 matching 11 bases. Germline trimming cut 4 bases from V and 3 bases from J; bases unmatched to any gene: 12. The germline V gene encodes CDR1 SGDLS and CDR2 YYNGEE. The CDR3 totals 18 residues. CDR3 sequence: CASSYSPGTSGVYNEQFF. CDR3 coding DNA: TGTGCCAGCAGCTACAGTCCCGGGACTAGCGGAGTCTACAATGAGCAGTTCTTC.

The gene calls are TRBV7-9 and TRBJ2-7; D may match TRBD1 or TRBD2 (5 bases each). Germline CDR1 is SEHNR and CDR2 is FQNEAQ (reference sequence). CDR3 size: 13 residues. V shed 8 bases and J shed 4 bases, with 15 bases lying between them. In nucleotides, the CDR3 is TGTGCCAGCGACGAGGGGATGGGTTACGAGCAGTACTTC. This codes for CASDEGMGYEQYF. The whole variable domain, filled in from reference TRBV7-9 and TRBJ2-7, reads DTGVSQNPRHKITKRGQNVTFRCDPISEHNRLYWYRQTLGQGPEFLTYFQNEAQLEKSRLLSDRFSAERPKGSFSTLEIQRTEQGDSAMYLCASDEGMGYEQYFGPGTRLTVT.

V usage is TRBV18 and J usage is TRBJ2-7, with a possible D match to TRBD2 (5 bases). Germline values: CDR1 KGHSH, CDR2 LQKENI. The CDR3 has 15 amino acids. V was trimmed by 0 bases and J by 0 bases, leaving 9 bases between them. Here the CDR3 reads CASSPPDGVSYEQYF. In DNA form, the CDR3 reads TGTGCCAGCTCACCACCCGACGGGGTCTCCTACGAGCAGTACTTC.

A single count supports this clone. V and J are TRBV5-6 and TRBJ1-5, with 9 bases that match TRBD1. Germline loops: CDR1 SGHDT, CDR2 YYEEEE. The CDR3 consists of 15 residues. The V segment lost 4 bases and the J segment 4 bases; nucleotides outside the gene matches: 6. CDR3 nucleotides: TGTGCCAGCAGCCAAGGGACAGGGTGGAATCAGCCCCAGCATTTT. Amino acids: CASSQGTGWNQPQHF. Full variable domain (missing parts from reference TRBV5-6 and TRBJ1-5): DAGVTQSPTHLIKTRGQQVTLRCSPKSGHDTVSWYQQALGQGPQFIFQYYEEEERQRGNFPDRFSGHQFPNYSSELNVNALLLGDSALYLCASSQGTGWNQPQHFGDGTRLSIL.